The T cell receptor beta chain under discussion was sequenced for a study of T-cell reconstitution after alpha-beta-depleted transplantation in children (dated by TCRdb to about 2016). Describing the broader study: Using TCR repertoire profiling, the study followed T-cell immune reconstitution in a quantitative way in children after TCRalphabeta/CD19-depleted allogeneic hematopoietic cell transplantation. Results the study describes overall, beyond this receptor: Apparently early alphabetaT-cell count recovery about two months after transplant reportedly relied on only several hundred rapidly expanded clones derived from non-depleted graft cells. In some patients, high TCRbeta diversity at day 60 was attributed to recipient T cells and intrathymic progenitors that had survived conditioning. Over the following months the frequencies of hyperexpanded clones went down, and after one year T-cell counts and TCRbeta diversity were mostly credited to newly produced T cells.

CDR1 and CDR2 were assigned from the germline V gene as SGHRS and YFSETQ. The germline V end is reduced by 1 base and the J end by 7 bases; junction bases left unmatched: 4. The CDR3 covers 14 residues, taking in both the cysteine and the phenylalanine. Only the CDR3 part of the read is kept: 42 bases, read in frame from the first base. Ten or more counts support this clonotype. The target of this receptor is not known. Base qualities are not provided; no much larger clone lies one nucleotide away. Library creation used PCR. The listed sequencing device is Illumina HiSeq 2500. Molecular barcoding was employed in the preparation of TCR libraries, with unique molecular identifiers being used to normalize TCRbeta repertoire quantification. TCRdb applied fastp at Q25 and MiXCR to the public reads, then kept only in-frame beta chains. Every distinct CDR3 protein forms one entry, paired with its most common genes and DNA. The sample yields fewer than 350,000 distinct CDR3 sequences; 6% to 10% were counted once. Together, the top ten hold about 9.1% of the sample.

What the treatment or condition label conveys for this sample: allogeneic hematopoietic cell transplantation with graft depleted of TCRalphabeta T cells and CD19 B cells. The transplant recipients were children given TCRalphabeta/CD19-depleted allogeneic hematopoietic cell grafts. In this chain, TRBV5-1 is recombined with TRBJ2-1, with 8 bases aligning to TRBD1. Sequences were derived from peripheral blood, sampled 360 days after TCRalphabeta/CD19-depleted stem cell transplant. The sequence was obtained from a female patient between 2 and 15 years old who had a stem cell transplant for Fanconi anemia, so the T cells may come from the graft donor. CDR3 loop: CASSLWTGRNEQFF. The bases read TGCGCCAGCAGCTTGTGGACAGGGAGGAATGAGCAGTTCTTC.